This TCR beta chain came from a study of blood T cells in healthy people across ages. Study-level points and caveats: Measured against age, TCR beta diversity per million T cells decreased in a roughly linear manner.

This clonotype was observed a single time. Its cognate antigen is unknown. The CDR3 has 22 amino acids. CDR1 is MGHRA and CDR2 is YSYEKL in the germline V gene. V was clipped by 1 base and J by 3 bases; unmatched bases: 18. PCR was performed a second time for 7 to 11 cycles using a sample-barcoded 5' primer and a J-beta primer mix. MiXCR was run by TCRdb on the 5' RACE reads, yielding one entry per CDR3 protein. The sample lists hundreds of thousands of distinct CDR3 sequences, roughly 53% occurring once. J is TRBJ2-1 and V is TRBV4-1; 13 nucleotides match TRBD2. The receptor's source is a man in his sixties in good health. The sample was blood. CDR3: CASSQGGRQAPGLAGFYNEQFF. Written as DNA, the CDR3 is TGCGCCAGCAGCCAAGGCGGGAGACAGGCTCCGGGACTAGCGGGGTTCTACAATGAGCAGTTCTTC.